This passage covers 9 T cell receptor beta chains from one sample sequenced in a study of cytomegalovirus exposure and HLA in healthy donors. Vbeta (60) and Jbeta (13) primers were used in the PCR. TCRdb keeps only in-frame clones here, not all; method: immunoSEQ multiplex PCR. The sample lists some 180,000 clones; about 82% were seen once. The sample was PBMCs. All receptors derive from a woman between 45 and 60 years old in good health and CMV-seronegative.

V usage is TRBV7-2 and J usage is TRBJ2-6; D is unresolved. Deletions cut 5 bases from V and 1 base from J, with 15 bases between. Germline V gives CDR1 SGHTA, CDR2 FQGNSA. The CDR3 consists of 17 residues. Written as DNA, the CDR3 is TGTGCCAGCAGCCCCCAACCTAGGAATTCTGGGGCCAACGTCCTGACTTTC. Protein sequence: CASSPQPRNSGANVLTF. Complete variable domain (other parts from reference TRBV7-2 and TRBJ2-6): GAGVSQSPSNKVTEKGKDVELRCDPISGHTALYWYRQSLGQGLEFLIYFQGNSAPDKSGLPSDRFSAERTGGSVSTLTIQRTQQEDSAVYLCASSPQPRNSGANVLTFGAGSRLTVL.

This clone was seen a few times. The chain has TRBV7-9 and TRBJ2-7; weak D call: TRBD2 (5 bases). This CDR3 is 14 amino acids long. V lost 5 bases and J lost 2, with 13 bases in between. Germline V gene lookup returns CDR1 SEHNR and CDR2 FQNEAQ (reference sequence). The CDR3 reads CASSGSGRAYEQYF. DNA of the CDR3: TGTGCCAGCAGCGGCAGCGGCAGAGCCTACGAGCAGTACTTC.

Turning to this clone: This specimen includes other DNA sequences encoding the same CDR3. J is TRBJ2-7 and V is TRBV6-5, with D possibly matching TRBD1 (6 bases). The V and J ends lost 2 bases and 3 bases respectively, with 11 bases between them. Germline values: CDR1 MNHEY, CDR2 SVGAGI. There are 14 residues in the CDR3. The CDR3 DNA sequence: TGTGCCAGCAGTTACGCTCAGGGGAGCTACGAGCAGTACTTC. Translated: CASSYAQGSYEQYF.

The V call is TRBV9, the J call TRBJ2-1; TRBD2 is a possible D gene (6 bases). This CDR3 spans 14 amino acids. The germline V gene encodes CDR1 SGDLS and CDR2 YYNGEE. Trimming stripped 3 bases from V and 8 bases from J, with 15 bases between. In DNA form, the CDR3 reads TGTGCCAGCAGCGACCTGAATCGCGGGGATGAGCAGTTCTTC. It encodes CASSDLNRGDEQFF. The full variable domain, completed using reference TRBV9 and TRBJ2-1, is DSGVTQTPKHLITATGQRVTLRCSPRSGDLSVYWYQQSLDQGLQFLIQYYNGEERAKGNILERFSAQQFPDLHSELNLSSLELGDSALYFCASSDLNRGDEQFFGPGTRLTVL.

V is TRBV4-3 and J is TRBJ2-7; 12 nucleotides line up with TRBD2. Trimming cost V 4 bases and J 3 bases; bases outside gene matches: 13. The germline CDR1 and CDR2 sequences are LGHNA and YSLEER. The CDR3 length is 18 residues. As DNA, the CDR3 is TGCGCCAGCAGCCGGACCTACCCTTGGACTAGCGGGATCTACGAGCAGTACTTC. Protein sequence: CASSRTYPWTSGIYEQYF.

V is TRBV28 and J is TRBJ1-1; 7 nucleotides match TRBD1. CDR1 is MDHEN and CDR2 is SYDVKM in the germline V gene. The CDR3 contains 12 residues. V was pared by 4 bases and J by 11 bases, with 7 bases of the junction left unmatched. DNA for the CDR3: TGTGCCAGCAGTTGGGAGACAGGGAATGCTTTCTTT. Translation gives CASSWETGNAFF.

The CDR3 loop reads CASSSLGTAQETQYF. The CDR3 DNA sequence: TGTGCCAGCAGTTCCCTCGGGACAGCCCAAGAGACCCAGTACTTC. The chain combines TRBV6-5 with TRBJ2-5, with 7 bases lining up with TRBD1. The length of the CDR3 is 15 residues. V lost 4 bases and J lost 1; bases outside the gene matches: 6. Germline V gene lookup returns CDR1 MNHEY and CDR2 SVGAGI.

The chain joins TRBV7-7 to TRBJ2-1, with 10 bases that match TRBD1. Germline-derived CDR1 and CDR2 are SSHAT and FNYEAQ (reference sequence). This CDR3 comprises 16 residues. The J segment lost 4 bases and the V segment lost 5 bases, leaving 8 bases of the junction unmatched. CDR3 nucleotide sequence: TGTGCCAGCAGCCAATTACCGGGACAGGGGTACAATGAGCAGTTCTTC. Protein sequence: CASSQLPGQGYNEQFF.

The chain is built from TRBV7-2 and TRBJ1-4; possibly TRBD1 for D (6 bases). Germline loops: CDR1 SGHTA, CDR2 FQGNSA. The CDR3 loop spans 15 amino acids. V lost 5 bases and J 5 bases, leaving 15 bases between the germline ends. The CDR3 DNA sequence: TGTGCCAGCAGCGGACGACAGGCGAGAAATGAAAAACTGTTTTTT. It is translated as CASSGRQARNEKLFF.